Below are 29 T cell receptor beta chains sequenced from a single sample in a study of cytomegalovirus exposure and HLA in healthy donors. 13 Jbeta primers and 60 Vbeta primers were used for the PCR. The assay was immunoSEQ multiplex PCR, and TCRdb's table has in-frame clones only and misses some. Of about 60,000 clones detected, just under 80% appear once; the ten largest clones hold about 4.5%. Source material: PBMCs. The receptors were gathered from a woman in her 30s in good health and CMV-seronegative.

The CDR3 sequence is CASSQDGSYGANVLTF. DNA of the CDR3: TGTGCCAGCAGCCAAGACGGGTCGTACGGGGCCAACGTCCTGACTTTC. The chain joins TRBV4-2 to TRBJ2-6; D is undetermined. Trimming pared 0 bases from V and 4 bases from J, leaving 10 bases between. The CDR3 has 16 amino acids. Germline CDR1 and CDR2: LGHNA and YNFKEQ.

CDR3 sequence reads: CASSSGTDPGAFF. The DNA of the CDR3 is TGTGCCAGCAGCTCCGGGACTGATCCTGGAGCTTTCTTT. The rearrangement joins TRBV13 to TRBJ1-1, with D perhaps matching TRBD1 (5 bases). Germline CDR1 and CDR2: PRHDT and FYEKMQ (reference sequence). The CDR3 runs 13 residues. V was clipped by 4 bases and J by 10 bases, with 16 bases between them.

The rearrangement links TRBV30 to TRBJ2-1, with 9 bases matching TRBD1. Looked up from germline, CDR1 is GTSNPN and CDR2 is SVGIG (reference sequence). With 6 bases clipped from V and 3 bases from J, the junction kept 9 bases outside the gene matches. CDR3 size: 15 residues. The CDR3 reads CACTGETGGYNEQFF. CDR3 sequence (DNA): TGTGCCTGCACAGGAGAGACAGGGGGCTACAATGAGCAGTTCTTC.

The genes are TRBV2 and TRBJ2-3; D not certain. There are 14 residues in the CDR3. The ends were cut back, 1 base at V and 6 bases at J, with 11 bases in the middle. Germline V gene data show CDR1 as SNHLY and CDR2 as FYNNEI. CDR3 protein: CASSEGPALDTQYF. The CDR3 region has the DNA TGTGCCAGCAGTGAAGGGCCAGCGCTGGATACGCAGTATTTT.

CDR3 region: CASSLEDNTEAFF. CDR3 sequence (DNA): TGTGCCAGCAGCTTGGAGGATAACACTGAAGCTTTCTTT. This chain uses TRBV11-3 with TRBJ1-1; D not resolved. Per the germline V gene, CDR1 is SGHNT and CDR2 is YENEEA. V was clipped by 3 bases and J by 2 bases, with 7 bases between them. The CDR3 spans 13 residues. Full variable domain (outside the CDR3, taken from reference TRBV11-3 and TRBJ1-1): EAGVVQSPRYKIIEKKQPVAFWCNPISGHNTLYWYLQNLGQGPELLIRYENEEAVDDSQLPKDRFSAERLKGVDSTLKIQPAELGDSAVYLCASSLEDNTEAFFGQGTRLTVV.

The chain employs TRBV19 and TRBJ2-3, with D possibly TRBD1 on 6 matching bases. The CDR3 loop spans 14 amino acids. V was cut by 6 bases and J by 1 base, with 11 bases left in between. The germline V gene encodes CDR1 LNHDA and CDR2 SQIVND (reference sequence). The CDR3 loop reads CASSQNRGTDTQYF. The CDR3 DNA reads as TGTGCCAGTAGCCAAAACAGGGGCACAGATACGCAGTATTTT.

The V and J genes are TRBV6-1 and TRBJ1-5, with D uncertain. The CDR3 runs 14 residues. Trimming shortened V by 2 bases and J by 7 bases, and 12 bases separated the two germline ends. Looked up from germline, CDR1 is MNHNS and CDR2 is SASEGT. The CDR3 DNA follows: TGTGCCAGCAGTGAAATAGAGGGCTGGCAGCCCCAGCATTTT. Protein product: CASSEIEGWQPQHF.

This rearrangement joins TRBV6-5 to TRBJ1-2, with a weak D call TRBD1 (6 bases). The CDR3 is 15 residues long. Trimming cost V 2 bases and J 4 bases, with 14 bases left between them. Germline CDR1 MNHEY, CDR2 SVGAGI. The CDR3, as DNA: TGTGCCAGCAGTTACGGACAGAGGGGAATCTATGGCTACACCTTC. It is translated as CASSYGQRGIYGYTF.

The gene calls are TRBV7-9 and TRBJ1-5, with a weak D call TRBD1 (5 bases). The V gene lost 5 bases and the J gene lost 5 bases, with 7 bases spanning the gap. The germline CDR1 and CDR2 sequences are SEHNR and FQNEAQ (reference sequence). The CDR3 length is 12 residues. In nucleotides, the CDR3 is TGTGCCAGCAGCGCGGGGGATCAGCCCCAGCATTTT. It yields the protein CASSAGDQPQHF.

The V call is TRBV2, the J call TRBJ2-7, with a weak D call TRBD1 (6 bases). The CDR3 has 13 residues. The V end lost 1 base, the J end lost 10 bases, and 14 bases lay between the germline ends. Per the germline V gene, CDR1 is SNHLY and CDR2 is FYNNEI. The CDR3 sequence: CASSEVGPQGQYF. In nucleotides, the CDR3 is TGTGCCAGCAGTGAAGTGGGTCCACAGGGTCAGTACTTC. Complete variable domain (other parts from reference TRBV2 and TRBJ2-7): EPEVTQTPSHQVTQMGQEVILRCVPISNHLYFYWYRQILGQKVEFLVSFYNNEISEKSEIFDDQFSVERPDGSNFTLKIRSTKLEDSAMYFCASSEVGPQGQYFGPGTRLTVT.

In DNA form, the CDR3 reads TGTGCCAGCAGCCGCCGGGACATCCTTCGGGAGCAGTACTTC. Translated, it gives CASSRRDILREQYF. The chain carries TRBV7-8 and TRBJ2-7, with D possibly TRBD1 on 6 matching bases. This CDR3 spans 14 amino acids. V lost 5 bases to trimming and J lost 7 bases, with 18 bases between them. CDR1 is SGHVS and CDR2 is FQNEAQ in the germline V gene.

The chain couples TRBV19 to TRBJ1-2; D remains unclear. Germline CDR1 LNHDA, CDR2 SQIVND (reference sequence). CDR3 length: 12 residues. Trimming removed 3 bases from V and 7 bases from J, with 9 bases in between. The CDR3: CASSISGSGYTF. For the CDR3, the DNA is TGTGCCAGTAGTATTTCAGGTAGTGGCTACACCTTC. Variable domain in full (rest from reference TRBV19 and TRBJ1-2): DGGITQSPKYLFRKEGQNVTLSCEQNLNHDAMYWYRQDPGQGLRLIYYSQIVNDFQKGDIAEGYSVSREKKESFPLTVTSAQKNPTAFYLCASSISGSGYTFGSGTRLTVV.

V is TRBV4-1 and J is TRBJ1-5; TRBD1 matches 7 bases. V was pared by 1 base and J by 7 bases, with 10 bases of the junction left unmatched. The CDR3 covers 16 residues. In germline, CDR1 is MGHRA, CDR2 YSYEKL. The CDR3 spells CASSQAPRQGGQPQHF. CDR3 DNA: TGCGCCAGCAGCCAAGCCCCACGACAGGGAGGACAGCCCCAGCATTTT.

This chain connects TRBV4-2 to TRBJ2-1; the match to TRBD2 covers 11 bases. This CDR3 is 16 amino acids long. Germline V gene data show CDR1 as LGHNA and CDR2 as YNFKEQ. V lost 0 bases to trimming and J lost 5 bases; unmatched junction nucleotides: 3. The CDR3 bases are TGTGCCAGCAGCCAAGAAGGGACTAGCGGCCACAATGAGCAGTTCTTC. It specifies CASSQEGTSGHNEQFF.

The V gene is TRBV6-1, the J gene TRBJ1-1; 12 positions agree with TRBD1. Germline V CDR1 and CDR2: MNHNS, SASEGT. Trimming took 9 bases from V and 6 from J; bases not matched to a gene: 8. This CDR3 comprises 14 residues. The CDR3 reads CASRTGTGGPEAFF. The CDR3 nucleotides are TGTGCCAGTCGAACCGGGACAGGGGGCCCTGAAGCTTTCTTT.

The V and J genes are TRBV7-9 and TRBJ1-1; 9 nucleotides match TRBD1. The germline CDR1 and CDR2 sequences are SEHNR and FQNEAQ (reference sequence). The CDR3 runs 14 residues. V shed 5 bases and J 5 bases; nucleotides not matched to a gene: 6. The CDR3 DNA follows: TGTGCCAGCAGCGGGGTGACAGGGGGGACTGAAGCTTTCTTT. This encodes CASSGVTGGTEAFF.

The chain joins TRBV11-2 to TRBJ1-6; D gene ambiguous. Germline V gives CDR1 SGHAT, CDR2 FQNNGV. V lost 4 bases and J 9 bases, leaving 16 bases between the germline ends. The CDR3 extends over 15 amino acids. CDR3 residues: CASSYGSGPRSPLHF. The CDR3 DNA reads TGTGCCAGCAGCTATGGATCTGGGCCACGTTCACCCCTCCACTTT.

This sequence joins TRBV20-1 and TRBJ1-1; D not resolved. With 3 bases removed from V and 3 bases from J, the gap between germline ends came to 2 bases. CDR3 length: 10 amino acids. Germline CDR1 and CDR2: DFQATT and SNEGSKA (reference sequence). The CDR3 nucleotides read TGCAGTGCTAGCGACACTGAAGCTTTCTTT. It encodes CSASDTEAFF.

This chain uses TRBV7-9 with TRBJ1-5; D gene unclear. The germline gives CDR1 SEHNR, CDR2 FQNEAQ (reference sequence). There are 15 residues in the CDR3. V lost 3 bases and J lost 5, with 14 bases in between. In DNA form, the CDR3 reads TGTGCCAGCAGCTTTCAGTCGGGAGCCCATCAGCCCCAGCATTTT. Its translation is CASSFQSGAHQPQHF. Together with reference TRBV7-9 and TRBJ1-5, the CDR3 gives the full variable domain: DTGVSQNPRHKITKRGQNVTFRCDPISEHNRLYWYRQTLGQGPEFLTYFQNEAQLEKSRLLSDRFSAERPKGSFSTLEIQRTEQGDSAMYLCASSFQSGAHQPQHFGDGTRLSIL.

The genes are TRBV25-1 and TRBJ2-5; D is perhaps TRBD2 (7 bases). V shed 7 bases and J shed 2 bases, with 17 bases lying between them. CDR3 length: 15 residues. Germline-derived CDR1 and CDR2 are MGHDK and SYGVNS. CDR3: CASIPRGGQQETQYF. The CDR3, as DNA: TGTGCCAGCATACCAAGGGGGGGTCAACAAGAGACCCAGTACTTC.

The rearrangement joins TRBV7-9 to TRBJ2-1; 12 bases are shared with TRBD2. V trimming: 4 bases; J trimming: 8 bases; junction bases outside the gene matches: 15. The CDR3 contains 18 residues. CDR1 and CDR2 (germline): SEHNR, FQNEAQ (reference sequence). CDR3 nucleotide sequence: TGTGCCAGCAGCTCTAATCCCGCGACTAGCGGGAGTCAAGATGAGCAGTTCTTC. Translating it yields CASSSNPATSGSQDEQFF.

This clone was counted a few times. This rearrangement joins TRBV10-1 to TRBJ2-3, with D possibly TRBD2 on 7 matching bases. This CDR3 comprises 15 residues. Between the trimmed V and J ends, which lost 0 bases and 9 bases, there was a span of 16 bases. Germline V gene sequence: CDR1 WNHNN, CDR2 SYGVQD (reference sequence). CDR3 bases: TGCGCCAGCAGTGAGTCTAGGGGGGGGTATACGACGCAGTATTTT. Protein product: CASSESRGGYTTQYF.

J is TRBJ2-3 and V is TRBV30; 10 positions agree with TRBD2. Germline loops: CDR1 GTSNPN, CDR2 SVGIG (reference sequence). Trimming at V came to 3 bases and at J to 6 bases, leaving 6 bases not matched to a gene. There are 14 residues in the CDR3. The chain's CDR3 is CAWRKLAGADTQYF. The DNA for the CDR3 is TGTGCCTGGAGAAAGCTAGCGGGAGCGGATACGCAGTATTTT. Together with reference TRBV30 and TRBJ2-3, the CDR3 gives the full variable domain: SQTIHQWPATLVQPVGSPLSLECTVEGTSNPNLYWYRQAAGRGLQLLFYSVGIGQISSEVPQNLSASRPQDRQFILSSKKLLLSDSGFYLCAWRKLAGADTQYFGPGTRLTVL.

The CDR3 DNA reads TGTGCCAGCAGGGACTCTAATTCACCCCTCCACTTT. It specifies CASRDSNSPLHF. The chain recombines TRBV6-1 with TRBJ1-6; D is uncertain. V lost 6 bases to trimming and J lost 6 bases, with 6 bases between them. The CDR3 runs 12 residues. Looked up from germline, CDR1 is MNHNS and CDR2 is SASEGT.

The J gene is TRBJ2-6, the V gene TRBV6-1; 8 bases align to TRBD2. V trimming: 2 bases; J trimming: 2 bases; junction bases outside the gene matches: 8. CDR1 is MNHNS and CDR2 is SASEGT in the germline V gene. There are 18 residues in the CDR3. CDR3 amino acids: CASSEFEGAGAGANVLTF. The CDR3, as DNA: TGTGCCAGCAGTGAATTTGAAGGAGCGGGGGCTGGGGCCAACGTCCTGACTTTC.

J is TRBJ2-1 and V is TRBV28; D call uncertain. The CDR3 length is 12 residues. In germline, CDR1 is MDHEN, CDR2 SYDVKM. Trimming stripped 6 bases from V and 12 bases from J, with 15 bases between. The CDR3 spells CASSTTPRWQFF. The CDR3 DNA is TGTGCCAGCAGCACTACCCCACGCTGGCAGTTCTTC.

CDR3 protein: CASSPRQQTLDTQYF. For the CDR3, the DNA is TGTGCCAGCAGCCCCAGACAGCAGACCCTAGATACGCAGTATTTT. The chain recombines TRBV11-2 with TRBJ2-3; D perhaps matches TRBD1 (5 bases). This CDR3 contains 15 residues. Germline V gives CDR1 SGHAT, CDR2 FQNNGV. V was shortened by 5 bases and J by 5 bases, with 17 bases between the two germline ends.

CDR3 nucleotides: TGTGCCACCGAGGGGGCTAACTATGGCTACACCTTC. This encodes CATEGANYGYTF. The V and J genes are TRBV30 and TRBJ1-2; perhaps TRBD1 as D (6 bases). Germline loops: CDR1 GTSNPN, CDR2 SVGIG (reference sequence). V was pared by 8 bases and J by 0 bases, with 10 bases between. The CDR3 runs 12 residues.

The V gene is TRBV6-5, the J gene TRBJ2-5; D gene ambiguous. Germline CDR1 reads MNHEY; CDR2 reads SVGAGI. V lost 6 bases and J 3 bases, leaving 5 bases between the germline ends. This CDR3 is built from 11 residues. DNA of the CDR3: TGTGCCAGCAGCACAGAAGAGACCCAGTACTTC. It encodes CASSTEETQYF.